The 11 T cell receptor beta chains below all came from one sample that was sequenced in a study of shared clonotypes between healthy human individuals. Here immunoSEQ multiplex PCR was the method, and the copy in TCRdb shows in-frame clones only, minus some. The repertoire has roughly 1 million clones, approximately 80% of them found once; the top ten carry about 0.52%. The sequenced sample consisted of memory CD4+ T cells from PBMCs. This sample's subset: CD45RA-negative fraction. All receptors come from a young man in good health. Some clones in this sample may be carry-over from other donors' samples.

In this sample, this clone turned up once. The CDR3 loop reads CASSLPPNEQFF. In nucleotides, the CDR3 is TGTGCCAGCAGCCTCCCCCCCAATGAGCAGTTCTTC. The chain couples TRBV7-3 to TRBJ2-1; D is uncertain. This CDR3 comprises 12 residues. Germline V gene data show CDR1 as SGHTA and CDR2 as FQGTGA. V was shortened by 5 bases and J by 6 bases, with 8 bases between the two germline ends.

The V and J genes are TRBV6-5 and TRBJ1-2; 7 bases fit TRBD1. With 8 bases clipped from V and 3 bases from J, the junction kept 6 bases outside the gene matches. The V gene's germline CDR1 is MNHEY and CDR2 SVGAGI. CDR3 length equals 13 residues. CDR3 loop: CASAPGQHYGYTF. The CDR3 nucleotides are TGTGCCAGCGCACCGGGACAGCACTATGGCTACACCTTC.

V and J are TRBV10-3 and TRBJ1-3; D is ambiguous. The CDR3 sequence is 14 residues long. In germline, CDR1 is ENHRY, CDR2 SYGVKD. Deletions cut 6 bases from V and 3 bases from J, with 12 bases between. In nucleotides, the CDR3 is TGTGCCATCAGCACACCGGGAGATGGAAACACCATATATTTT. It specifies CAISTPGDGNTIYF.

The chain carries TRBV19 and TRBJ2-7; 10 positions match TRBD1. Unmatched junction bases numbered 5, after V lost 6 bases and J lost 0 bases. The CDR3 has 15 residues. Germline lookup yields CDR1 LNHDA and CDR2 SQIVND (reference sequence). In DNA, the CDR3 is TGTGCCAGTAGCCAGACAGGGGGCGGCTCCTACGAGCAGTACTTC. Residues: CASSQTGGGSYEQYF.

V and J are TRBV6-5 and TRBJ1-5; no firm D call. The germline CDR1 and CDR2 sequences are MNHEY and SVGAGI. With 2 bases removed from V and 5 bases from J, the gap between germline ends came to 7 bases. CDR3 size: 13 residues. CDR3 bases: TGTGCCAGCAGTTACAGGTGGGATCAGCCCCAGCATTTT. Translating it yields CASSYRWDQPQHF.

This clone showed up just a few times. Written as DNA, the CDR3 is TGTGCCAGCAGTTACATCGAGAGAGATACGCAGTATTTT. Protein sequence: CASSYIERDTQYF. The chain links TRBV6-5 to TRBJ2-3; D not resolved. Germline V gene sequence: CDR1 MNHEY, CDR2 SVGAGI. Between the trimmed V and J ends, which lost 2 bases and 5 bases, there was a span of 8 bases. The CDR3 loop spans 13 amino acids.

The rearrangement uses TRBV4-1 and TRBJ1-1, with D perhaps TRBD1 (5 bases). CDR3 length equals 16 residues. CDR1 and CDR2 (germline): MGHRA, YSYEKL. V shed 1 base and J shed 5 bases, with 17 bases lying between them. CDR3: CASSQAVLPGRTEAFF. In nucleotides, the CDR3 is TGCGCCAGCAGCCAAGCGGTCCTCCCAGGGAGAACTGAAGCTTTCTTT.

The chain carries TRBV27 and TRBJ1-4; D gene uncertain. Trimming left V 2 bases short and J 7 bases short, with 11 bases between. This CDR3 contains 14 residues. Germline CDR1 MNHEY, CDR2 SMNVEV (reference sequence). CDR3 sequence (DNA): TGTGCCAGCAGTTTACGGGCGTTTGGTGAAAAACTGTTTTTT. It codes for CASSLRAFGEKLFF.

This sequence joins TRBV30 and TRBJ2-7; D is uncertain. Trimming pared 3 bases from V and 5 bases from J, leaving 14 bases between. In germline, CDR1 is GTSNPN, CDR2 SVGIG (reference sequence). The CDR3 extends over 13 amino acids. CDR3 nucleotide sequence: TGTGCCTGGAGGACCAAGGTTCCGAACGAGCAGTACTTC. Its translation: CAWRTKVPNEQYF.

V and J are TRBV5-1 and TRBJ1-4; D gene uncertain. CDR1 SGHRS and CDR2 YFSETQ come from the germline V gene. Trimming pared 0 bases from V and 3 bases from J, leaving 9 bases between. The CDR3 consists of 15 residues. The CDR3 region has the DNA TGCGCCAGCAGCTTGGAACCCAGCCCTAATGAAAAACTGTTTTTT. Translated: CASSLEPSPNEKLFF.

The chain uses TRBV6-1 and TRBJ1-4; D gene ambiguous. The length of the CDR3 is 13 residues. V was shortened by 3 bases and J by 11 bases, with 13 bases between the two germline ends. CDR1 is MNHNS and CDR2 is SASEGT in the germline V gene. The CDR3 DNA sequence: TGTGCCAGCAGTGAGTTCATGGGGTGGAAACTGTTTTTT. Amino acids: CASSEFMGWKLFF.